These T cell receptor beta chains were read from a single sample in a study of blood T cell repertoires in COVID-19. Method: immunoSEQ multiplex PCR; TCRdb's copy keeps in-frame clones and lacks some. The repertoire includes over 150,000 clones, approximately 91% of them detected once, and around 17% sits in the top ten. The sequencing sample was made of peripheral blood. All receptors come from a man between 45 and 60 years old with COVID-19, enrolled during active disease. CDR3s include the opening cysteine and the closing phenylalanine or tryptophan. Each record gives: clone size, J gene, D gene, V gene, CDR3 DNA, CDR3 protein. The D gene is left open where the match is weak. Rows may omit the clone size; those that give it use once, few, many or a size class.

size: -; J: TRBJ2-3; D: TRBD2; V: TRBV24-1; DNA: TGTGCCACCAGTGATTTAACTAGCGGGGGGGCTCGGGATACGCAGTATTTT; CDR3: CATSDLTSGGARDTQYF
size: -; J: TRBJ1-4; D: TRBD1; V: TRBV6-5; DNA: TGTGCCAGCAGTTACACGACAGGGGCTAATGAAAAACTGTTTTTT; CDR3: CASSYTTGANEKLFF
size: -; J: TRBJ2-7; D: -; V: TRBV5-4; DNA: TGTGCCAGCAGCTTGGGTGACAGGTACGAGCAGTACTTC; CDR3: CASSLGDRYEQYF
size: -; J: TRBJ2-7; D: -; V: TRBV5-1; DNA: TGCGCCAGCAGCTTGGAGAGGGGGTTCTACGAGCAGTACTTC; CDR3: CASSLERGFYEQYF
size: -; J: TRBJ2-7; D: TRBD1; V: TRBV7-6; DNA: TGTGCCAGCAGCACAGAGGACAGGGGAGTCTACGAGCAGTACTTC; CDR3: CASSTEDRGVYEQYF
size: -; J: TRBJ2-5; D: TRBD2; V: TRBV5-4; DNA: TGTGCCAGCAGCTTGTTGAGCGGGGGGGGACAAGAGACCCAGTACTTC; CDR3: CASSLLSGGGQETQYF
size: -; J: TRBJ2-5; D: -; V: TRBV7-3; DNA: TGTGCCAGCAGCTTAGAGGGCGGGGGCGGGGAGACCCAGTACTTC; CDR3: CASSLEGGGGETQYF
size: -; J: TRBJ2-7; D: TRBD1; V: TRBV28; DNA: TGTGCCAGCAGTTTAGCCGTCAACAGGGGGGAGTCCTACGAGCAGTACTTC; CDR3: CASSLAVNRGESYEQYF
size: -; J: TRBJ2-1; D: TRBD2; V: TRBV7-2; DNA: TGTGCCAGCAGCTTACTCCCAGCGGGAGGGTTGAGCTCCTACAATGAGCAGTTCTTC; CDR3: CASSLLPAGGLSSYNEQFF
size: -; J: TRBJ1-5; D: TRBD1; V: TRBV6-2/TRBV6-3; DNA: TGTGCCAGCAGCTCACAGGGGGCGGTCATCGGTAATCAGCCCCAGCATTTT; CDR3: CASSSQGAVIGNQPQHF
size: -; J: TRBJ2-5; D: TRBD2; V: TRBV29-1; DNA: TGCAGCGTTGAATATTTAGCGGGAGTAAGCGAGACCCAGTACTTC; CDR3: CSVEYLAGVSETQYF
size: -; J: TRBJ2-3; D: TRBD1; V: TRBV9; DNA: TGTGCCAGCAGCGTAGCTCTGGGACAGGGGTCAGATACGCAGTATTTT; CDR3: CASSVALGQGSDTQYF
size: -; J: TRBJ1-2; D: TRBD1; V: TRBV29-1; DNA: TGCAGCGTTGGAGGGGACAGTGATGGCTACACCTTC; CDR3: CSVGGDSDGYTF
size: -; J: TRBJ2-1; D: -; V: TRBV18; DNA: TGTGCCAGCTCAATGAACACGGGTGAGCAGTTCTTC; CDR3: CASSMNTGEQFF
size: -; J: TRBJ1-5; D: TRBD1; V: TRBV5-1; DNA: TGCGCCAGCAGCCCTGGACAGGGCGGCAATCAGCCCCAGCATTTT; CDR3: CASSPGQGGNQPQHF
size: -; J: TRBJ1-1; D: TRBD1; V: TRBV7-2; DNA: TGTGCCAGCAGCATGGACAGGGGATTTGCTGAAGCTTTCTTT; CDR3: CASSMDRGFAEAFF
size: -; J: TRBJ1-1; D: -; V: TRBV18; DNA: TGTGCCAGCTCACCAACGGGCAGGGAAAGAACTGAAGCTTTCTTT; CDR3: CASSPTGRERTEAFF
size: -; J: TRBJ2-3; D: TRBD2; V: TRBV28; DNA: TGTGCCACCGGTCGGGGGGGATTCACAGATACGCAGTATTTT; CDR3: CATGRGGFTDTQYF
size: -; J: TRBJ1-5; D: -; V: TRBV19; DNA: TGTGCCAGTAGTACTGTCAGCAATCAGCCCCAGCATTTT; CDR3: CASSTVSNQPQHF
size: once; J: TRBJ2-7; D: -; V: TRBV4-1; DNA: TGCGCCAGCAGCCAAGATGGGGTCGGGGTCTCCTACGAGCAGTACTTC; CDR3: CASSQDGVGVSYEQYF
size: once; J: TRBJ2-7; D: TRBD2; V: TRBV19; DNA: TGTGCCAGTAGCCGACGGGGGGTCGGGCAGATGGCCTACGAGCAGTACTTC; CDR3: CASSRRGVGQMAYEQYF
size: -; J: TRBJ1-1; D: TRBD1; V: TRBV29-1; DNA: TGCAGCGTTAGCGGCTGGGACAGGGGTTCTGGGAAGGAAGCTTTCTTT; CDR3: CSVSGWDRGSGKEAFF
size: -; J: TRBJ1-2; D: -; V: TRBV9; DNA: TGTGCCAGCAGCGGAGCTCTCGGTGGAGCTAACTATGGCTACACCTTC; CDR3: CASSGALGGANYGYTF
size: -; J: TRBJ2-3; D: TRBD2; V: TRBV27; DNA: TGTGCCAGCAGTTCACGGGGGGGATTGGGCACAGATACGCAGTATTTT; CDR3: CASSSRGGLGTDTQYF
size: -; J: TRBJ1-1; D: -; V: TRBV15; DNA: TGTGCCACCAGCGATGCTCAGAGGATTTACACTGAAGCTTTCTTT; CDR3: CATSDAQRIYTEAFF
size: -; J: TRBJ2-7; D: TRBD2; V: TRBV5-1; DNA: TGCGCCAGCAGCTCGAGCGGACTAGCGGACGAGCAGTACTTC; CDR3: CASSSSGLADEQYF
size: -; J: TRBJ2-7; D: TRBD1; V: TRBV19; DNA: TGTGCCAGTAAGAGGAGGGGGACAGGGGGCGGCGAGCAGTACTTC; CDR3: CASKRRGTGGGEQYF
size: once; J: TRBJ2-2; D: -; V: TRBV5-1; DNA: TGCGCCAGCAGCCAAAGGGGCCCGAACACCGGGGAGCTGTTTTTT; CDR3: CASSQRGPNTGELFF
size: -; J: TRBJ1-1; D: -; V: TRBV2; DNA: TGTGCCAGCAGTGGGATCGGGGGTCCCCTGAACACTGAAGCTTTCTTT; CDR3: CASSGIGGPLNTEAFF
size: -; J: TRBJ2-7; D: -; V: TRBV6-6; DNA: TGTGCCAGCAGTTACTCGACGGGCCACGGGGTGGAACAGTACTTC; CDR3: CASSYSTGHGVEQYF
size: -; J: TRBJ2-1; D: TRBD2; V: TRBV9; DNA: TGTGCCAGCAGCGTAGACGGGAGGGCGGGGAATGAGCAGTTCTTC; CDR3: CASSVDGRAGNEQFF
size: -; J: TRBJ2-1; D: TRBD1; V: TRBV7-9; DNA: TGTGCCAGCAGCTTAGCCTTGGGACAGGGGGCGGGCTACAATGAGCAGTTCTTC; CDR3: CASSLALGQGAGYNEQFF
size: -; J: TRBJ2-2; D: -; V: TRBV18; DNA: TGTGCCAGCTCACCACCAAGGGGCGAGAACACCGGGGAGCTGTTTTTT; CDR3: CASSPPRGENTGELFF
size: -; J: TRBJ2-7; D: -; V: TRBV9; DNA: TGTGCCAGCAGCGTATCCGGTCAGGGGATCTACGAGCAGTACTTC; CDR3: CASSVSGQGIYEQYF
size: -; J: TRBJ2-1; D: -; V: TRBV2; DNA: TGTGCCAGCACGGCCGGGTCTATCGGCAATGAGCAGTTCTTC; CDR3: CASTAGSIGNEQFF
size: -; J: TRBJ2-3; D: TRBD2; V: TRBV11-2; DNA: TGTGCCAGCAGCTTTGGGGGGGGTAGCACAGATACGCAGTATTTT; CDR3: CASSFGGGSTDTQYF
size: -; J: TRBJ2-2; D: TRBD1; V: TRBV19; DNA: TGTGCCAGTAAAACGACAGGGGCCAACACCGGGGAGCTGTTTTTT; CDR3: CASKTTGANTGELFF
size: -; J: TRBJ2-1; D: -; V: TRBV3-1/TRBV3-2; DNA: TGTGCCAGCAGCCAGAGAGGACTACTCTCCTACAATGAGCAGTTCTTC; CDR3: CASSQRGLLSYNEQFF
size: few; J: TRBJ2-7; D: -; V: TRBV10-2; DNA: TGCGCCAGCAGTGGTGGCGGAAACGAGCAGTACTTC; CDR3: CASSGGGNEQYF
size: -; J: TRBJ2-7; D: -; V: TRBV29-1; DNA: TGCAGCGTCCTACAGAGCTCCTACGAGCAGTACTTC; CDR3: CSVLQSSYEQYF
size: many; J: TRBJ1-2; D: -; V: TRBV7-8; DNA: TGTGCCAGCAGCCCGCCCGGACTGTATGGCTACACCTTC; CDR3: CASSPPGLYGYTF
size: -; J: TRBJ2-2; D: TRBD2; V: TRBV27; DNA: TGTGCCAGCAGAACGGGACTACGTAACACCGGGGAGCTGTTTTTT; CDR3: CASRTGLRNTGELFF
size: -; J: TRBJ2-1; D: TRBD2; V: TRBV24-1; DNA: TGTGCCACCAGTGAAACCGGGACTAGTGGGAATGAGCAGTTCTTC; CDR3: CATSETGTSGNEQFF
size: -; J: TRBJ2-7; D: -; V: TRBV9; DNA: TGTGCCAGCAGCGTAGCTAGCCCATCCTACGAGCAGTACTTC; CDR3: CASSVASPSYEQYF
size: -; J: TRBJ1-5; D: -; V: TRBV12-3/TRBV12-4; DNA: TGTGCCAGCAGTTCCCGGACAGCCCAGCCCCAGCATTTT; CDR3: CASSSRTAQPQHF
size: once; J: TRBJ2-5; D: -; V: TRBV9; DNA: TGTGCCAGCAGCGTAGCTATTGTAGAAGAAAAGTACTTC; CDR3: CASSVAIVEEKYF
size: -; J: TRBJ1-3; D: -; V: TRBV5-6; DNA: TGTGCCAGCAGCTTGCGGCCAGGCGCTGGAAACACCATATATTTT; CDR3: CASSLRPGAGNTIYF
size: -; J: TRBJ2-2; D: -; V: TRBV10-3; DNA: TGTGCCATCAGTGAGCTCCCAGGGAACACCGGGGAGCTGTTTTTT; CDR3: CAISELPGNTGELFF
size: -; J: TRBJ2-7; D: TRBD1; V: TRBV7-3; DNA: TGTGCCAGCAGCCAGAGACAGGGTGGCGAGCAGTACTTC; CDR3: CASSQRQGGEQYF
size: -; J: TRBJ2-7; D: -; V: TRBV28; DNA: TGTGCCAGCAGTCCGGGGTCCTCCTACGAGCAGTACTTC; CDR3: CASSPGSSYEQYF